Detailed here is one T cell receptor (beta chain). The data were obtained in a study of control samples from healthy donors and cancer patients. Measured with immunoSEQ multiplex PCR; TCRdb has only the in-frame clones, and not every one. The sample has some 51,000 clones, over 75% seen once. Germline V gene data show CDR1 as SGHTA and CDR2 as FQGNSA. The J segment lost 2 bases and the V segment lost 1 base, leaving 6 bases of the junction unmatched. This CDR3 region has 17 residues. Sequenced material: blood. The chain carries TRBV7-2 and TRBJ2-7, with TRBD2 identical over 12 bases. The clonotype originates from a man in his fifties or sixties in good health. CDR3 nucleotide sequence: TGTGCCAGCAGCTTAGTTCCTCTAGCGGGAGGGCCCTACGAGCAGTACTTC. Amino acid sequence: CASSLVPLAGGPYEQYF.